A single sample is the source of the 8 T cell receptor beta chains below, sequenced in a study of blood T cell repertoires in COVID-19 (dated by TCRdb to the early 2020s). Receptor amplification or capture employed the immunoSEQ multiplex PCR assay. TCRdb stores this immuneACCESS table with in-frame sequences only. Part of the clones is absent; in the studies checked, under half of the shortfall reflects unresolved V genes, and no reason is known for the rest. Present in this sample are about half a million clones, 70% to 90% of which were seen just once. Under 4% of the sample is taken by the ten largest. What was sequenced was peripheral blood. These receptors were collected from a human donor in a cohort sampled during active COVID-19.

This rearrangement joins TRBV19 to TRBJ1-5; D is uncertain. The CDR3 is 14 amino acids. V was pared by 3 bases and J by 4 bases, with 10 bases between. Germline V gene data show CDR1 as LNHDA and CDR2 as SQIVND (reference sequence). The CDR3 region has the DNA TGTGCCAGTAGTATGACGGAGAGAAATCAGCCCCAGCATTTT. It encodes CASSMTERNQPQHF.

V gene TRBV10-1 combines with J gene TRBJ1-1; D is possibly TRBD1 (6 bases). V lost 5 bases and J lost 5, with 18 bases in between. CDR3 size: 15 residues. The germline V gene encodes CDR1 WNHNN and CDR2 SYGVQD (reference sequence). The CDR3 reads CASSSVQGTGTEAFF. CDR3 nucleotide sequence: TGCGCCAGCAGTTCAGTACAGGGAACAGGGACTGAAGCTTTCTTT.

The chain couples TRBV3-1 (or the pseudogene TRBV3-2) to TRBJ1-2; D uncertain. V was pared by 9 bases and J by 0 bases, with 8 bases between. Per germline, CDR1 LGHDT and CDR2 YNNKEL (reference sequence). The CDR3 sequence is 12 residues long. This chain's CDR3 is CASSGSNYGYTF. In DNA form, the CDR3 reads TGTGCCAGTTCAGGATCTAACTATGGCTACACCTTC.

The CDR3 loop is CASSASAGGFYNEQFF. CDR3 DNA: TGTGCCAGCAGTGCATCGGCGGGAGGGTTTTACAATGAGCAGTTCTTC. This rearrangement joins TRBV25-1 to TRBJ2-1; 9 bases fit TRBD2. The CDR3 has 16 amino acids. From germline, CDR1 is MGHDK and CDR2 SYGVNS. Trimming removed 4 bases from V and 4 bases from J; junction bases left unmatched: 8.

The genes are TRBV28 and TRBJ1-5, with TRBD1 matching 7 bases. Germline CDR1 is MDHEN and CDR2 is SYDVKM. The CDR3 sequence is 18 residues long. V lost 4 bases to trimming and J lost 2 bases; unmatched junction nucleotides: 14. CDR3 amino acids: CASSSASGTEVGNQPQHF. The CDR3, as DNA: TGTGCCAGCAGTTCCGCCTCCGGGACAGAAGTTGGCAATCAGCCCCAGCATTTT.

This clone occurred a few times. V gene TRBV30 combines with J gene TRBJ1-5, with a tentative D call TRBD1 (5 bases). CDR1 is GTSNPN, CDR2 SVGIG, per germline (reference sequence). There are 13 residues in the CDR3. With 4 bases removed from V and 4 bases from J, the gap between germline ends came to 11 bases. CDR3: CAWKGPGNQPQHF. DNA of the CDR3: TGTGCCTGGAAAGGACCAGGGAATCAGCCCCAGCATTTT.

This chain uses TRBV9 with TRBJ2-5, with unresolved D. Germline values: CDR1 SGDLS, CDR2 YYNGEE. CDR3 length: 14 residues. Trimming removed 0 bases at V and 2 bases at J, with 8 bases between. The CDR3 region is CASSVAPLQETQYF. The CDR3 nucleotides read TGTGCCAGCAGCGTAGCCCCCTTGCAAGAGACCCAGTACTTC.

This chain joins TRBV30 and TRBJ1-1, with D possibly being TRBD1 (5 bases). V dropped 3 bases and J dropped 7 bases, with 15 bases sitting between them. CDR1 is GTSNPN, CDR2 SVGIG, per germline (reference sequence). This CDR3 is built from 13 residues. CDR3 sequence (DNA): TGTGCCTGGAGCCCCAGGGTAAGGAATGAAGCTTTCTTT. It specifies CAWSPRVRNEAFF.